These 21 T cell receptor beta chains were all obtained from the same sample, sequenced in a study of spatial heterogeneity in lung cancer. Time point here: sample taken at primary tumor resection. Study-wide results and caveats: Expanded intratumoral alpha and beta TCR counts tracked tumor mutation counts.

The antigens these receptors bind are not known. MiXCR, applied by TCRdb to the 5' RACE reads, yields one record per CDR3 protein. The sample yields some 7,900 distinct CDR3 sequences, 6.5% to 9% seen once. The sequenced sample was lung tumor tissue, obtained at surgery. These receptor sequences come from a female donor with early-stage non-small cell lung cancer.

This clonotype is judged medium-sized. The chain has TRBV28 and TRBJ1-2; possible D gene TRBD1, 6 bases. CDR3 length equals 12 residues. Trimming pared 8 bases from V and 8 bases from J, leaving 15 bases between. Germline V CDR1 and CDR2: MDHEN, SYDVKM. As DNA, the CDR3 is TGTGCCAGCGTCGGGGGGGCCGGAGGCTACACCTTC. This encodes CASVGGAGGYTF.

This clonotype was recorded at least ten times. This sequence joins TRBV9 and TRBJ2-7, with D possibly TRBD2 on 7 matching bases. V dropped 4 bases and J dropped 1 base, with 15 bases sitting between them. The CDR3 is 15 amino acids. Germline V gene sequence: CDR1 SGDLS, CDR2 YYNGEE. The CDR3 sequence is CASSQGGERSYEQYF. CDR3 DNA sequence: TGTGCCAGCAGCCAAGGGGGGGAGCGGTCCTACGAGCAGTACTTC. Looking up the rest from reference TRBV9 and TRBJ2-7 gives the full variable domain: DSGVTQTPKHLITATGQRVTLRCSPRSGDLSVYWYQQSLDQGLQFLIQYYNGEERAKGNILERFSAQQFPDLHSELNLSSLELGDSALYFCASSQGGERSYEQYFGPGTRLTVT.

This clonotype was picked up many times. This chain uses TRBV14 with TRBJ2-2, with 7 bases lining up with TRBD1. The germline gives CDR1 SGHDN, CDR2 FVKESK. The ends lost 3 bases at V and 6 bases at J; junction bases unmatched: 4. CDR3 length: 14 amino acids. The CDR3 is CASSHLTGAGELFF. CDR3 coding DNA: TGTGCCAGCAGCCACCTAACAGGGGCCGGGGAGCTGTTTTTT.

This clonotype was detected ten times or more. The rearrangement uses TRBV28 and TRBJ2-7; D is uncertain. This CDR3 comprises 14 residues. Trimming left V 1 base short and J 5 bases short, with 12 bases between. Germline V gene data show CDR1 as MDHEN and CDR2 as SYDVKM. The CDR3 is CASSLSPSRNEQYF. The DNA of the CDR3 is TGTGCCAGCAGTTTATCACCCAGTCGTAACGAGCAGTACTTC.

By share, this clonotype ranks as medium-sized (0.01 to 0.1%). The chain combines TRBV19 with TRBJ2-1; 7 nucleotides agree with TRBD2. Germline loops: CDR1 LNHDA, CDR2 SQIVND (reference sequence). This CDR3 has 13 residues. The V and J ends lost 6 bases and 6 bases, in that order; junction bases with no gene match: 5. The CDR3 sequence is CASSFRGGNEQFF. CDR3 nucleotides: TGTGCCAGTAGCTTTCGCGGGGGCAATGAGCAGTTCTTC.

This clonotype is medium-sized. CDR3 amino acids: CASSPGTAREQYF. The CDR3 nucleotides are TGTGCCAGCAGCCCCGGGACGGCTAGGGAGCAGTACTTC. The chain combines TRBV3-1 with TRBJ2-7; D possibly uses TRBD1 or TRBD2 (5 bases each). V gave up 4 bases and J gave up 7 bases, with 14 bases separating them. Germline V CDR1 and CDR2: LGHDT, YNNKEL (reference sequence). The CDR3 extends over 13 amino acids.

This clonotype was recorded at least ten times. In nucleotides, the CDR3 is TGTGCCAGCAGTTTATCAGCCACCGGGGAGCTGTTTTTT. Translating gives CASSLSATGELFF. The chain carries TRBV28 and TRBJ2-2, with unresolved D. CDR1 and CDR2 from the germline V gene are MDHEN and SYDVKM. The V gene lost 1 base and the J gene lost 4 bases, with 4 bases spanning the gap. This CDR3 is built from 13 residues.

This clonotype is termed medium-sized. V is TRBV7-3 and J is TRBJ2-2; D unclear. The CDR3 consists of 16 residues. CDR1 is SGHTA, CDR2 FQGTGA, per germline. V shed 2 bases and J shed 0 bases, with 10 bases lying between them. CDR3 DNA: TGTGCCAGCAGCTTAGGTGGGCATACGAACACCGGGGAGCTGTTTTTT. Translated: CASSLGGHTNTGELFF.

This clonotype was detected a few times. This chain joins TRBV10-3 and TRBJ2-1; TRBD2 is a possible D gene (6 bases). The CDR3 consists of 13 residues. The germline V gene has CDR1 ENHRY and CDR2 SYGVKD. With 5 bases removed from V and 9 bases from J, the gap between germline ends came to 14 bases. The DNA of the CDR3 is TGTGCCATCAGTCCCACGGGACTCCCTGAGCAGTTCTTC. This translates into CAISPTGLPEQFF.

This clonotype was detected ten times or more. The chain links TRBV28 to TRBJ1-6, with D unresolved. Trimming cost V 5 bases and J 6 bases, with 5 bases left between them. The CDR3 runs 12 residues. CDR1 and CDR2 from the germline V gene are MDHEN and SYDVKM. The CDR3 DNA reads as TGTGCCAGCAGTCTTCTTAATTCACCCCTCCACTTT. Protein: CASSLLNSPLHF.

This clonotype occurred many times. The chain recombines TRBV7-2 with TRBJ2-3, with 12 bases aligning to TRBD1. CDR3 length: 16 amino acids. CDR1 is SGHTA, CDR2 FQGNSA, per germline. Trimming removed 5 bases from V and 6 bases from J; junction bases left unmatched: 9. The DNA of the CDR3 is TGTGCCAGCAGCCCTAGGGGGACAGGGGGCCGGGATACGCAGTATTTT. Translated: CASSPRGTGGRDTQYF.

The chain employs TRBV12-3 or TRBV12-4 and TRBJ2-1, with TRBD2 identical over 9 bases. This CDR3 is built from 17 residues. With 7 bases clipped from V and 3 bases from J, the junction kept 13 bases outside the gene matches. Here the CDR3 reads CASILSGGSGSYNEQFF. CDR3 DNA: TGTGCCAGCATCCTTAGCGGGGGAAGCGGGAGCTACAATGAGCAGTTCTTC.

This clonotype is medium-sized within its sample. The chain uses TRBV3-1 and TRBJ2-7, with TRBD2 identical over 10 bases. V was pared by 2 bases and J by 7 bases, with 5 bases of the junction left unmatched. Germline V gives CDR1 LGHDT, CDR2 YNNKEL (reference sequence). This CDR3 is built from 14 residues. The DNA for the CDR3 is TGTGCCAGCAGCCAACCGGGACTAGCGAGTGAGCAGTACTTC. It encodes CASSQPGLASEQYF.

The rearrangement links TRBV6-1 to TRBJ2-5, with 7 bases matching TRBD1. This CDR3 contains 15 residues. Trimming took 2 bases from V and 4 from J; bases not matched to a gene: 7. From germline, CDR1 is MNHNS and CDR2 SASEGT. This CDR3 is CASSERQGRAETQYF. The CDR3 DNA reads as TGTGCCAGCAGTGAACGACAGGGAAGGGCAGAGACCCAGTACTTC.

This clonotype was recorded many times. The chain recombines TRBV28 with TRBJ2-1; no firm D call. V was pared by 5 bases and J by 10 bases, with 18 bases between. This CDR3 has 14 amino acids. CDR1 MDHEN and CDR2 SYDVKM come from the germline V gene. CDR3 residues: CASSETRESVEQFF. CDR3 nucleotide sequence: TGTGCCAGCAGTGAGACCAGAGAAAGTGTGGAGCAGTTCTTC.

The sample holds many counts of this clonotype. The gene calls are TRBV10-3 and TRBJ2-5; D gene unclear. Between the trimmed V and J ends, which lost 6 bases and 2 bases, there was a span of 7 bases. The CDR3 contains 12 residues. CDR1 and CDR2 from the germline V gene are ENHRY and SYGVKD. CDR3 loop: CAIRSRQETQYF. DNA for the CDR3: TGTGCCATCAGGAGTCGGCAAGAGACCCAGTACTTC.

Ten or more counts support this clonotype. The chain is built from TRBV6-4 and TRBJ2-3; D is undetermined. The ends were cut back, 0 bases at V and 2 bases at J, with 3 bases in the middle. The CDR3 is 13 residues long. Germline CDR1 and CDR2: MRHNA and SNTAGT. CDR3 residues: CASSDSPTDTQYF. In DNA form, the CDR3 reads TGTGCCAGCAGTGACTCGCCCACAGATACGCAGTATTTT.

This clonotype has at least ten counts. In DNA form, the CDR3 reads TGTGCCAGCAGCCTAGAGATTGGGACAGTTTATGGCTACACCTTC. As protein: CASSLEIGTVYGYTF. The rearrangement links TRBV7-9 to TRBJ1-2; 7 positions match TRBD1. After removal of 5 bases from V and 5 bases from J, the junction contained 11 bases not matched to a gene. The CDR3 has 15 residues. Germline V CDR1 and CDR2: SEHNR, FQNEAQ (reference sequence).

The table lists this clonotype with many counts. V and J are TRBV29-1 and TRBJ2-7, with 11 bases lining up with TRBD2. The CDR3 loop spans 14 amino acids. The ends lost 4 bases at V and 1 base at J; junction bases unmatched: 3. Germline V gene data show CDR1 as SQVTM and CDR2 as ANQGSEA. CDR3 loop: CSVAVAGGSYEQYF. The CDR3 DNA is TGCAGCGTTGCGGTAGCGGGAGGGTCCTACGAGCAGTACTTC.

This clonotype is termed medium-sized (0.01 to 0.1%). The chain has TRBV6-5 and TRBJ1-1; D ambiguous. The CDR3 runs to 15 residues. Germline V CDR1 and CDR2: MNHEY, SVGAGI. Trimming removed 4 bases at V and 0 bases at J, with 12 bases between. CDR3 loop: CASSSGRTMNTEAFF. CDR3 coding DNA: TGTGCCAGCAGTTCCGGACGTACGATGAACACTGAAGCTTTCTTT.

This clonotype was recorded many times. The gene calls are TRBV25-1 and TRBJ1-6; weak D call: TRBD1 (5 bases). Trimming took 2 bases from V and 15 from J, leaving 26 bases between them. This CDR3 has 17 residues. Per the germline V gene, CDR1 is MGHDK and CDR2 is SYGVNS. The CDR3 sequence is CASSETKGRGSSRNLHF. The DNA of the CDR3 is TGTGCCAGCAGTGAAACCAAGGGGAGAGGGTCTTCCCGAAACCTCCACTTT.